Listed here are 14 T cell receptor beta chains from one sample, sequenced in a study of T-cell reconstitution after alpha-beta-depleted transplantation in children. This sample's TCRbeta library carried unique molecular identifier barcodes. TCRdb reprocessed the PCR reads with MiXCR, giving one entry per CDR3 protein. The sample records 550,000 to 600,000 distinct CDR3 sequences, about 23% being singletons. Sequences were derived from PBMCs, mostly from graft donor cells, sampled 360 days after TCRalphabeta/CD19-depleted stem cell transplant. The receptors shown here come from a boy in the first two years of life who had a stem cell transplant for acute myeloid leukemia, so the T cells may come from the graft donor.

As concerns this clonotype: This could be a read error, since a much larger clone is one nucleotide away. V gene TRBV3-1 combines with J gene TRBJ1-1; D gene unclear. There are 11 residues in the CDR3. V dropped 8 bases and J dropped 8 bases, with 12 bases sitting between them. Germline values: CDR1 LGHDT, CDR2 YNNKEL (reference sequence). CDR3 sequence (DNA): TGTGCCAGCTGTTTCTGGAGAGAAGCTTTCTTT. The encoded protein is CASCFWREAFF.

The gene calls are TRBV21-1 and TRBJ2-3; TRBD1 is the table's D call, not checked against the DNA. TRBV21-1 is a documented pseudogene. This CDR3 contains 17 residues. The CDR3 coding sequence is TGTGCCAGCAGCCCTCAGGCTGGACAGGGGAGCACAGATACGCAGTATTTT. Protein product: CASSPQAGQGSTDTQYF.

The rearrangement joins TRBV5-1 to TRBJ2-1, with 10 positions matching TRBD1. V gave up 5 bases and J gave up 4 bases; unmatched junction bases: 9. Germline CDR1 is SGHRS and CDR2 is YFSETQ. The CDR3 runs to 16 residues. Here the CDR3 DNA reads TGCGCCAGCAGGACAGGGGGCGCGGCGGAGTACAATGAGCAGTTCTTC. This encodes CASRTGGAAEYNEQFF.

The V call is TRBV7-3, the J call TRBJ2-1; a weak D match, TRBD2 (5 bases). This CDR3 is 14 amino acids long. V lost 2 bases and J lost 4, with 9 bases in between. Germline CDR1 and CDR2: SGHTA and FQGTGA. CDR3 residues: CASSLGAAYNEQFF. CDR3 nucleotide sequence: TGTGCCAGCAGCTTAGGAGCGGCTTACAATGAGCAGTTCTTC.

At least ten counts were recorded for this clonotype. The chain employs TRBV6-1 and TRBJ2-7, with no clear D. V lost 5 bases and J 0 bases, leaving 11 bases between the germline ends. The CDR3 contains 14 residues. Germline-derived CDR1 and CDR2 are MNHNS and SASEGT. The CDR3 sequence: CASSLTHSSYEQYV. The CDR3 nucleotides are TGTGCCAGCAGTCTTACACATAGCTCCTACGAGCAGTACGTC.

The chain has TRBV20-1 and TRBJ2-5; 8 bases align to TRBD2. The CDR3 totals 15 residues. V was pared by 2 bases and J by 2 bases, with 7 bases of the junction left unmatched. The germline V gene encodes CDR1 DFQATT and CDR2 SNEGSKA (reference sequence). DNA of the CDR3: TGCAGTGCTAGATATAGCGGGGTCACACAAGAGACCCAGTACTTC. This sequence encodes CSARYSGVTQETQYF.

The chain combines TRBV4-3 with TRBJ2-1; TRBD2 is a possible D gene (5 bases). The CDR3 runs to 14 residues. The germline CDR1 and CDR2 sequences are LGHNA and YSLEER. The ends were cut back, 1 base at V and 5 bases at J, with 9 bases in the middle. CDR3 loop: CASSQVSLDNEQFF. CDR3 nucleotides: TGCGCCAGCAGCCAAGTGTCACTAGACAATGAGCAGTTCTTC.

This clonotype was detected ten times or more. This chain uses TRBV3-1 with TRBJ2-1, with D possibly being TRBD2 (6 bases). The CDR3 has 12 residues. CDR1 LGHDT and CDR2 YNNKEL come from the germline V gene (reference sequence). V lost 1 base and J 14 bases, leaving 12 bases between the germline ends. The CDR3 DNA reads TGTGCCAGCAGCCAAGCCAACGGGGGAGAGTTCTTC. Translated, it gives CASSQANGGEFF.

The V and J genes are TRBV11-2 and TRBJ2-3; 12 nucleotides agree with TRBD2. The V segment lost 5 bases and the J segment 2 bases; nucleotides outside the gene matches: 14. The CDR3 runs to 19 residues. Germline V gene lookup returns CDR1 SGHAT and CDR2 FQNNGV. The CDR3 DNA is TGTGCCAGCAGCACTCTTTCCGGGACTAGCGGGCGTTTCACAGATACGCAGTATTTT. Its protein is CASSTLSGTSGRFTDTQYF.

The chain is built from TRBV20-1 and TRBJ2-7, with D perhaps matching TRBD2 (5 bases). The CDR3 covers 13 residues. V dropped 1 base and J dropped 5 bases, with 12 bases sitting between them. The germline CDR1 and CDR2 sequences are DFQATT and SNEGSKA (reference sequence). CDR3 sequence reads: CSARVYGENEQYV. Here the CDR3 DNA reads TGCAGTGCTAGAGTGTACGGGGAGAACGAGCAGTACGTC.

This clonotype appeared many times. The V gene is TRBV11-2, the J gene TRBJ2-7; 7 nucleotides match TRBD1. V dropped 3 bases and J dropped 3; count of bases not matched to a gene: 2. In germline, CDR1 is SGHAT, CDR2 FQNNGV. The CDR3 sequence is 13 residues long. CDR3 amino acids: CASSFGQVYEQYF. In nucleotides, the CDR3 is TGTGCCAGCAGCTTCGGACAGGTCTACGAGCAGTACTTC.

V is TRBV29-1 and J is TRBJ1-2, with D possibly being TRBD1 (5 bases). The V gene lost 4 bases and the J gene lost 1 base, with 7 bases spanning the gap. The CDR3 has 12 residues. The germline CDR1 and CDR2 sequences are SQVTM and ANQGSEA. In DNA, the CDR3 is TGCAGCGTTGTCAGGGATAACTATGGCTACACCTTC. Amino acids: CSVVRDNYGYTF.

This clonotype was picked up many times. The V gene is TRBV7-2, the J gene TRBJ2-1, with 8 bases identical to TRBD2. With 3 bases clipped from V and 12 bases from J, the junction kept 4 bases outside the gene matches. The CDR3 loop spans 12 amino acids. In germline, CDR1 is SGHTA, CDR2 FQGNSA. This CDR3 reads CASSLGGGWQFF. The DNA for the CDR3 is TGTGCCAGCAGCTTGGGCGGGGGGTGGCAGTTCTTC.

This clonotype was detected a few times. The chain combines TRBV29-1 with TRBJ1-3, with D tentatively TRBD1 (5 bases). This CDR3 region has 13 residues. CDR1 SQVTM and CDR2 ANQGSEA come from the germline V gene. With 4 bases removed from V and 2 bases from J, the gap between germline ends came to 9 bases. This CDR3 reads CSVGGATGNTIYF. CDR3 nucleotides: TGCAGCGTTGGAGGGGCAACTGGAAACACCATATATTTT.